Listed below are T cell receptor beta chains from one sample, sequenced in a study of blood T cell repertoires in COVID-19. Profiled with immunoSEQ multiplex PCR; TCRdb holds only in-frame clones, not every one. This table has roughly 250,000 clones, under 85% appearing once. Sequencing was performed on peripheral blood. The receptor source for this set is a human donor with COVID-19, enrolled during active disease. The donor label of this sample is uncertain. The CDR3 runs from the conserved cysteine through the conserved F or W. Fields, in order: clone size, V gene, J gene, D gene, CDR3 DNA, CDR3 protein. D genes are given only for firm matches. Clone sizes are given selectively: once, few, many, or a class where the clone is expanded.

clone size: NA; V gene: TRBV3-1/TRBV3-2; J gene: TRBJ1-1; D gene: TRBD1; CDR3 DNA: TGTGCCAGCAGCCTCGTTACGACAGGGGATTCTGAAGCTTTCTTT; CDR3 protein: CASSLVTTGDSEAFF
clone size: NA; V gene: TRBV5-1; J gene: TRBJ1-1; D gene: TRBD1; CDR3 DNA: TGCGCCAGCAGCTTGGTGAGGGGGCGAACTGAAGCTTTCTTT; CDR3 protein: CASSLVRGRTEAFF
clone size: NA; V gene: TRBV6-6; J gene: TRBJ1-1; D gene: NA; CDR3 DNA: TGTGCCAGCAGTTACCGCGGGGTTGAAGCTTTCTTT; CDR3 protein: CASSYRGVEAFF
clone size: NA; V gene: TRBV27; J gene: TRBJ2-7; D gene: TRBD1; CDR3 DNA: TGTGCCAGCAGTTTCGGGACAGTCGGGGAGCAGTACTTC; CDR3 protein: CASSFGTVGEQYF
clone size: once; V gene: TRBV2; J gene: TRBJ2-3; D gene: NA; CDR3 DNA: TGTGCCAGCATAGAGTACACAGATACGCAGTATTTT; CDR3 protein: CASIEYTDTQYF
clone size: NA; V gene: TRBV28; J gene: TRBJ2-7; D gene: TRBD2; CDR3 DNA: TGTGCCAGCAGTTTATCCGGGACTAGCGGGAGAAAAATAGACTTC; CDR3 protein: CASSLSGTSGRKIDF
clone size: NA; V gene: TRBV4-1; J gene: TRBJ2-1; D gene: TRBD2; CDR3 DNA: TGCGCCAGCAGCCAGCTAGCGGGAGTCGGTAATGAGCAGTTCTTC; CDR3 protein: CASSQLAGVGNEQFF
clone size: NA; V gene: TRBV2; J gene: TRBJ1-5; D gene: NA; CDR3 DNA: TGTGCCAGCAGTGAAATCCAGGCTAGCAATCAGCCCCAGCATTTT; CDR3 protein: CASSEIQASNQPQHF
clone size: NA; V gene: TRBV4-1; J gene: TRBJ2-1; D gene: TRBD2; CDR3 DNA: TGCGCCAGCAGCCAAGACTGGACTAGCGGGGTATACAATGAGCAGTTCTTC; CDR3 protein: CASSQDWTSGVYNEQFF
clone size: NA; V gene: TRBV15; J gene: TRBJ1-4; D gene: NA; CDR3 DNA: TGTGCCACCAGCTTAGGGGCGGGATACTCGGCTACTAATGAAAAACTGTTTTTT; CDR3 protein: CATSLGAGYSATNEKLFF
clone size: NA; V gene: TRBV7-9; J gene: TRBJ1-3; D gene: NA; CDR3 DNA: TGTGCCAGCAGCTTATTATTTGGACAGCCAGAATCTGGAAACACCATATATTTT; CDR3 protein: CASSLLFGQPESGNTIYF
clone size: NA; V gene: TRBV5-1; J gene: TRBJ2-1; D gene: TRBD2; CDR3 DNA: TGCGCCAGCAGCTTGACCACCCTCATTAGCGGGACGTTCAATGAGCAGTTCTTC; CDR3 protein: CASSLTTLISGTFNEQFF
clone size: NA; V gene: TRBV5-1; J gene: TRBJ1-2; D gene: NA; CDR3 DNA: TGCGCCAGCAGCTTGGCCAGGGGCGGAGGCTACACCTTC; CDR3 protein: CASSLARGGGYTF
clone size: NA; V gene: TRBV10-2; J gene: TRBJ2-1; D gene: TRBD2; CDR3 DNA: TGCGCCAGCAGATTAGCGGGAGGGTTCGATGAGCAGTTCTTC; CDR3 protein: CASRLAGGFDEQFF
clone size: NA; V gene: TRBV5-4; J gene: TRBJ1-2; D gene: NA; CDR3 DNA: TGTGCCAGCAGCTTGGTGGGAGCCGGTGGCTACACCTTC; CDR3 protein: CASSLVGAGGYTF
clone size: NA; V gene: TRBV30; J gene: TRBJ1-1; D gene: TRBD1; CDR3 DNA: TGTGCCTGGAGTGTAAGCCAGGGGGGCACTGAAGCTTTCTTT; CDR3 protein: CAWSVSQGGTEAFF
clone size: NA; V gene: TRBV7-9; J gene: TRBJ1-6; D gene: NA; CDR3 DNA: TGTGCCAGCACCCCGACCGGACAGCCAAATTCACCCCTCCACTTT; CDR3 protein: CASTPTGQPNSPLHF
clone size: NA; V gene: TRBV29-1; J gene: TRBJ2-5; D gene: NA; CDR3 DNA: TGCAGCGTTGGGAGGGGAGTCAAGGAGACCCAGTACTTC; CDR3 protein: CSVGRGVKETQYF
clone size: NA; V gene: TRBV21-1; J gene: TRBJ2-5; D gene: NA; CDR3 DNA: TGTGCCAGCAGCTCCCCCAGTTTTTTACAAGAGACCCAGTACTTC; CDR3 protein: CASSSPSFLQETQYF
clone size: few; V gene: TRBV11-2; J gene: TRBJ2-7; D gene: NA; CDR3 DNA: TGTGCCAGCAGCTTGTCGGTTCTGCACGAGCAGTACTTC; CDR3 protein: CASSLSVLHEQYF
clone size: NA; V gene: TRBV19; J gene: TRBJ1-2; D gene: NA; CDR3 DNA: TGTGCCAGTAGTATAAGGATTTTTGAGGGCTATGGCTACACCTTC; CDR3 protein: CASSIRIFEGYGYTF
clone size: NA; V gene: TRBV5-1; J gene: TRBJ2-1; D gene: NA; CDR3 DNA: TGCGCCAGCAGCTTGTTAGGGTCAGGGATCTACAATGAGCAGTTCTTC; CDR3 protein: CASSLLGSGIYNEQFF
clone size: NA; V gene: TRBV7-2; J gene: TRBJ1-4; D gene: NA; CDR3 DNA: TGTGCCAGCAGCTCACCCACAACAACTAATGAAAAACTGTTTTTT; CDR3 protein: CASSSPTTTNEKLFF